Listed below are T cell receptor beta chains from one sample, sequenced in a study of blood T cell repertoires in COVID-19. TCRdb's table, derived via immunoSEQ multiplex PCR, lists solely in-frame clones and lacks some. The sample shows under 250,000 clones, 75% to 85% of them seen only once. Sequenced: peripheral blood. The receptors derive from a woman aged 70-85 years with acute or convalescent COVID-19. Each CDR3 is given with its conserved first and last residue. A D gene is named only where the DNA matches it firmly. Rows may omit the clone size; those that give it use once, few, many or a size class.

D gene	V gene	J gene	clone size	CDR3 protein	CDR3 DNA
-	TRBV11-2	TRBJ1-1	few	CASSLSAGTEAFF	TGTGCCAGCAGCTTATCTGCAGGTACAGAAGCTTTCTTT
TRBD2	TRBV7-6	TRBJ2-3	-	CASSSSSGGAPDTQYF	TGTGCCAGCAGCTCATCTAGCGGGGGGGCCCCAGATACGCAGTATTTT
-	TRBV5-1	TRBJ2-5	once	CASSLQVPQETQYF	TGCGCCAGCAGCCTACAGGTTCCCCAAGAGACCCAGTACTTC
TRBD1	TRBV4-2	TRBJ2-5	-	CASSQEGTGAVIGQETQYF	TGTGCCAGCAGCCAAGAGGGGACAGGGGCCGTAATCGGGCAAGAGACCCAGTACTTC
TRBD2	TRBV7-2	TRBJ2-2	-	CASRLAGDTGELFF	TGTGCCAGCAGACTAGCGGGGGACACCGGGGAGCTGTTTTTT
TRBD1	TRBV6-5	TRBJ1-2	-	CASSLQGNGYTF	TGTGCCAGCAGTTTACAGGGGAACGGCTACACCTTC
TRBD2	TRBV10-3	TRBJ2-7	-	CAISESASGGRHEQYF	TGTGCCATCAGTGAGTCCGCTAGCGGGGGCCGCCACGAGCAGTACTTC
-	TRBV12-5	TRBJ2-1	-	CASGLVQGRSYNEQFF	TGTGCTAGTGGTTTGGTACAGGGGAGGTCCTACAATGAGCAGTTCTTC
TRBD1	TRBV5-1	TRBJ1-2	once	CASSPGQGFYGYTF	TGCGCCAGCAGCCCGGGACAGGGGTTCTATGGCTACACCTTC
-	TRBV6-5	TRBJ1-1	-	CASIGEMNTEAFF	TGTGCCAGCATCGGGGAAATGAACACTGAAGCTTTCTTT
TRBD1	TRBV6-1	TRBJ1-4	-	CASSETGTGSEKLFF	TGTGCCAGCAGTGAAACCGGGACAGGGTCTGAAAAACTGTTTTTT
TRBD1	TRBV11-3	TRBJ2-1	-	CASSPGQGASEQFF	TGTGCCAGCAGCCCCGGACAGGGGGCCAGTGAGCAGTTCTTC
-	TRBV2	TRBJ1-5	-	CASSALTGYNQPQHF	TGTGCCAGCAGCGCACTTACAGGGTACAATCAGCCCCAGCATTTT
-	TRBV6-2/TRBV6-3	TRBJ1-1	-	CASSDTGYTEAFF	TGTGCCAGCAGTGATACAGGGTACACTGAAGCTTTCTTT
-	TRBV3-1/TRBV3-2	TRBJ1-4	-	CASSQDLVSDEKLFF	TGTGCCAGCAGCCAAGATTTGGTTTCGGATGAAAAACTGTTTTTT
-	TRBV10-2	TRBJ1-5	-	CASSESGGGGPQHF	TGCGCCAGCAGTGAGTCGGGGGGTGGCGGGCCCCAGCATTTT
TRBD2	TRBV6-2/TRBV6-3	TRBJ2-7	-	CASCPGLGLNEQYF	TGTGCCAGCTGCCCGGGACTAGGATTAAACGAGCAGTACTTC
-	TRBV7-6	TRBJ2-7	-	CASSLDPGYRYEQYF	TGTGCCAGCAGCTTAGATCCAGGCTACCGCTACGAGCAGTACTTC
TRBD1	TRBV10-2	TRBJ2-7	-	CASSESPTGTYEQYF	TGCGCCAGCAGCGAGTCCCCGACAGGGACCTACGAGCAGTACTTC
-	TRBV20-1	TRBJ1-6	-	CSASIRQEASPLHF	TGCAGTGCTAGTATTCGTCAGGAAGCTTCACCCCTCCACTTT
-	TRBV11-2	TRBJ1-2	-	CASSLDRAHYGYTF	TGTGCCAGCAGCTTAGACAGGGCTCACTATGGCTACACCTTC
-	TRBV20-1	TRBJ2-7	once	CSARWTYEQYF	TGCAGTGCTAGGTGGACTTACGAGCAGTACTTC
TRBD1	TRBV6-5	TRBJ2-7	once	CATRLPGQGIYEQYF	TGTGCCACCCGACTCCCCGGACAGGGGATCTACGAGCAGTACTTC
-	TRBV15	TRBJ2-5	-	CATSRGETQYF	TGTGCCACCAGCCGGGGGGAGACCCAGTACTTC
TRBD1	TRBV5-1	TRBJ1-2	few	CASSLEGTGDYGYTF	TGCGCCAGCAGCTTGGAGGGGACAGGGGACTATGGCTACACCTTC
TRBD2	TRBV11-2	TRBJ2-1	-	CASSLAGGGQFF	TGTGCCAGCAGCTTAGCCGGGGGGGGGCAGTTCTTC
-	TRBV28	TRBJ2-5	-	CASSFRGIGETQYF	TGTGCCAGCAGTTTTCGGGGGATTGGAGAGACCCAGTACTTC
-	TRBV2	TRBJ1-5	-	CASSLGTGMNQPQHF	TGTGCCAGCAGCCTCGGAACAGGGATGAATCAGCCCCAGCATTTT
-	TRBV5-1	TRBJ2-7	-	CASSRTGGREYEQYF	TGCGCCAGCAGCAGGACCGGGGGGCGAGAGTACGAGCAGTACTTC
-	TRBV5-4	TRBJ2-7	-	CASSSGGGATYEQYF	TGTGCCAGCAGCAGCGGTGGGGGGGCTACCTACGAGCAGTACTTC
TRBD1	TRBV5-1	TRBJ1-2	-	CASSWLQGDTNYGYTF	TGCGCCAGCAGCTGGTTGCAGGGGGACACTAACTATGGCTACACCTTC
-	TRBV6-5	TRBJ1-4	-	CASGTPLPFF	TGTGCCAGCGGGACACCCCTTCCGTTTTTT
-	TRBV6-5	TRBJ2-3	-	CASSWTDRLSTDTQYF	TGTGCCAGCAGTTGGACGGACAGACTTAGCACAGATACGCAGTATTTT
TRBD1	TRBV4-2	TRBJ1-4	-	CASSQDRTGGTEKLFF	TGTGCCAGCAGCCAAGATAGGACAGGGGGTACTGAAAAACTGTTTTTT
-	TRBV19	TRBJ1-5	once	CASSIWRSRQPQHF	TGTGCCAGTAGTATTTGGAGGTCCCGTCAGCCCCAGCATTTT
-	TRBV6-2/TRBV6-3	TRBJ1-5	-	CASSYTGRVDQPQHF	TGTGCCAGCAGTTACACGGGGAGGGTCGATCAGCCCCAGCATTTT
-	TRBV11-2	TRBJ1-2	-	CASSLDRQVGGYTF	TGTGCCAGCAGCTTAGATCGTCAGGTTGGGGGCTACACCTTC
-	TRBV7-9	TRBJ2-7	-	CASSLEGLVYEQYF	TGTGCCAGCAGCTTAGAAGGTCTAGTTTACGAGCAGTACTTC
-	TRBV7-8	TRBJ2-5	-	CASSLAGLLETQYF	TGTGCCAGCAGCTTAGCAGGACTTTTGGAGACCCAGTACTTC
TRBD2	TRBV14	TRBJ2-1	-	CASSLLYGLAGGYNEQFF	TGTGCCAGCAGCCTTCTATACGGACTAGCGGGGGGGTACAATGAGCAGTTCTTC
-	TRBV28	TRBJ1-2	-	CASRPFGRANYGYTF	TGTGCCAGTAGACCTTTTGGCAGGGCTAACTATGGCTACACCTTC